Listed here are 29 T cell receptor beta chains from one sample, sequenced in a study of blood T cells in healthy people across ages. For the second PCR, which ran for about 7 to 11 cycles, a sample-barcoded 5' primer and a J-beta primer mix were used. Each CDR3 protein gets one entry after TCRdb re-called the 5' RACE reads with MiXCR. The table includes some 1,800,000 distinct CDR3 sequences, roughly two fifths detected once. Sequencing was carried out using blood. These receptor sequences come from a human donor in good health.

The rearrangement uses TRBV20-1 and TRBJ1-2; D gene uncertain. There are 12 residues in the CDR3. The germline gives CDR1 DFQATT, CDR2 SNEGSKA (reference sequence). V lost 3 bases to trimming and J lost 7 bases, with 12 bases between them. CDR3 sequence reads: CSASPQPSGYTF. In nucleotides, the CDR3 is TGCAGTGCTAGCCCACAGCCAAGTGGCTACACCTTC.

The chain joins TRBV5-1 to TRBJ2-1, with TRBD1 matching 7 bases. Germline V CDR1 and CDR2: SGHRS, YFSETQ. V shed 0 bases, J shed 5 bases, and the junction held 5 bases outside the gene matches. The CDR3 is 15 residues long. The CDR3 DNA is TGCGCCAGCAGCTTGGAAGGGGGCCGAAACAATGAGCAGTTCTTC. It is translated as CASSLEGGRNNEQFF.

Concerning this clonotype: A much larger clone differs by one base, so this may be a read error. This chain uses TRBV7-2 with TRBJ2-3, with D perhaps assigned TRBD1 or TRBD2 (5 bases each). The CDR3 length is 15 residues. The germline CDR1 and CDR2 sequences are SGHTA and FQGNSA. The CDR3, as DNA: TGTGCCAGCAGCTTAGATCGGGGTGGCACAGGTACGCAGTATTTT. Amino acid sequence: CASSLDRGGTGTQYF.

This clonotype turned up a few times. V and J are TRBV6-6 and TRBJ2-7, with D unresolved. There are 12 residues in the CDR3. The V end was cut by 4 bases, the J end by 6 bases, with 10 bases between. Germline V lookup: CDR1 MNHNY, CDR2 SVGAGI (reference sequence). The CDR3 DNA reads TGTGCCAGCAGTTTTTCCAGAAGCGAGCAGTACTTC. This sequence encodes CASSFSRSEQYF.

The chain joins TRBV7-2 to TRBJ2-3, with D tentatively TRBD1 or TRBD2 (7 bases each). Germline loops: CDR1 SGHTA, CDR2 FQGNSA. The CDR3 has 15 residues. V was trimmed by 3 bases and J by 4 bases, leaving 14 bases between them. CDR3 in DNA: TGTGCCAGCAGCTTCCACAGGGGAGGGGCAGATACGCAGTATTTT. Its protein is CASSFHRGGADTQYF.

A few counts support this clonotype. The chain employs TRBV13 and TRBJ2-1, with a possible D match to TRBD1 (6 bases). The germline V gene has CDR1 PRHDT and CDR2 FYEKMQ (reference sequence). Trimming cost V 4 bases and J 5 bases, with 15 bases left between them. This CDR3 comprises 15 residues. CDR3 DNA sequence: TGTGCCAGCAGCTCCGCCGGACAGATAAACAATGAGCAGTTCTTC. Protein: CASSSAGQINNEQFF.

This chain links TRBV20-1 with TRBJ2-7; 11 nucleotides line up with TRBD2. J lost 4 bases, V lost 6 bases, and 5 bases had no gene match. Germline V gene data show CDR1 as DFQATT and CDR2 as SNEGSKA (reference sequence). This CDR3 comprises 13 residues. The CDR3 sequence: CSATSGGKYEQYF. CDR3 coding DNA: TGCAGTGCAACTAGCGGGGGAAAGTACGAGCAGTACTTC.

In this sample, this clonotype turned up many times. This chain links TRBV11-2 with TRBJ2-5; TRBD2 agrees at 10 bases. Trimming removed 5 bases from V and 2 bases from J; junction bases left unmatched: 8. This CDR3 contains 16 residues. CDR1 is SGHAT, CDR2 FQNNGV, per germline. The CDR3 spells CASSPYGLAVQETQYF. The CDR3 coding sequence is TGTGCCAGCAGCCCCTACGGACTAGCGGTACAAGAGACCCAGTACTTC.

The rearrangement joins TRBV7-2 to TRBJ2-1, with 12 bases matching TRBD2. CDR1 and CDR2 from the germline V gene are SGHTA and FQGNSA. The CDR3 covers 16 residues. The J segment lost 4 bases and the V segment lost 5 bases, leaving 6 bases of the junction unmatched. CDR3 DNA: TGTGCCAGCAGCGCAACCGGGACTAGCGGGTACAATGAGCAGTTCTTC. Its protein product is CASSATGTSGYNEQFF.

The rearrangement joins TRBV28 to TRBJ2-7; tentative D call: TRBD2 (5 bases). The J call is doubtful: the DNA matches TRBJ2-4 better. The germline gives CDR1 MDHEN, CDR2 SYDVKM. This CDR3 is built from 15 residues. CDR3 DNA: TGTGCCAGCAGTTTGTTGAGGGAAGCCAAAAACATTCAGTACTTC. Its translation is CASSLLREAKNIQYF.

This clonotype was detected only once. V usage is TRBV20-1 and J usage is TRBJ2-7, with 8 bases lining up with TRBD1. V was pared by 1 base and J by 4 bases, with 9 bases of the junction left unmatched. From germline, CDR1 is DFQATT and CDR2 SNEGSKA (reference sequence). The CDR3 is 15 amino acids. The CDR3 spells CSARARTGNPYEQYF. The CDR3 DNA reads as TGCAGTGCTAGAGCTAGGACAGGGAATCCGTACGAGCAGTACTTC.

The rearrangement links TRBV3-1 to TRBJ2-1; D uncertain. Germline V gives CDR1 LGHDT, CDR2 YNNKEL (reference sequence). This CDR3 has 14 amino acids. Trimming took 1 base from V and 7 from J, leaving 11 bases between them. The CDR3, as DNA: TGTGCCAGCAGCCAAGGGGTAACTACTAATGAGCAGTTCTTC. Amino acid sequence: CASSQGVTTNEQFF.

J is TRBJ1-2 and V is TRBV15; D perhaps matches TRBD1 (6 bases). Between the trimmed V and J ends, which lost 0 bases and 7 bases, there was a span of 15 bases. The CDR3 runs to 15 residues. Germline values: CDR1 LNHNV, CDR2 YYDKDF (reference sequence). The CDR3 sequence is CATSRDRDTVRGYTF. The CDR3 DNA reads TGTGCCACCAGCAGAGATCGGGACACAGTTCGTGGCTACACCTTC.

A single count supports this clonotype. This chain joins TRBV5-1 and TRBJ2-3; the match to TRBD2 covers 11 bases. Per the germline V gene, CDR1 is SGHRS and CDR2 is YFSETQ. The CDR3 covers 16 residues. V lost 2 bases, J lost 4 bases, and 6 bases stayed unmatched. The CDR3 DNA is TGCGCCAGCAGCTTCACTAGCGGGGGAGGTTCAGATACGCAGTATTTT. Protein sequence: CASSFTSGGGSDTQYF.

This chain joins TRBV28 and TRBJ2-7; possibly TRBD1 for D (7 bases). With 10 bases removed from V and 3 bases from J, the gap between germline ends came to 16 bases. The CDR3 loop spans 13 amino acids. Germline CDR1 is MDHEN and CDR2 is SYDVKM. CDR3 sequence: CATSGGSFYEQYF. In DNA, the CDR3 is TGTGCCACCTCAGGGGGGTCCTTCTACGAGCAGTACTTC.

This clonotype was counted at least ten times. This rearrangement joins TRBV20-1 to TRBJ2-1, with 14 bases that match TRBD2. V shed 6 bases and J 7 bases; nucleotides not matched to a gene: 14. The germline V gene encodes CDR1 DFQATT and CDR2 SNEGSKA (reference sequence). The CDR3 has 17 amino acids. As DNA, the CDR3 is TGCAGTGCCGACGCCGGGACTAGCGGGGGTGACCAGAATGAGCAGTTCTTC. It translates to CSADAGTSGGDQNEQFF.

The chain uses TRBV5-1 and TRBJ2-1; D might be TRBD1 (6 bases). There are 17 residues in the CDR3. V was shortened by 0 bases and J by 3 bases, with 16 bases between the two germline ends. The germline V gene has CDR1 SGHRS and CDR2 YFSETQ. For the CDR3, the DNA is TGCGCCAGCAGCTTGGATGTCCCGGGACATCTCTACAATGAGCAGTTCTTC. Protein: CASSLDVPGHLYNEQFF.

CDR3 loop: CSADTGPGTEAFF. CDR3 nucleotide sequence: TGCAGTGCTGACACCGGGCCGGGCACTGAAGCTTTCTTT. V is TRBV20-1 and J is TRBJ1-1, with D uncertain. The CDR3 has 13 residues. The germline V and J ends were trimmed by 5 bases and 4 bases, with 14 bases remaining between them. Germline CDR1 reads DFQATT; CDR2 reads SNEGSKA (reference sequence).

The table lists this clonotype with a few counts. This may come from a read error, since a much larger clone is one base off. V usage is TRBV12-3 or TRBV12-4 and J usage is TRBJ2-3; TRBD1 might be the D (6 bases). V lost 6 bases to trimming and J lost 1 base, with 14 bases between them. This CDR3 contains 15 residues. CDR3 bases: TGTGCCAGCAGGGCGAACAGGGTGCGCACAGATACGCAGTATTTT. This translates into CASRANRVRTDTQYF.

The gene calls are TRBV4-3 and TRBJ1-1; the D gene is possibly TRBD1 (6 bases). Germline CDR1 is LGHNA and CDR2 is YSLEER. Trimming removed 0 bases from V and 1 base from J, with 9 bases in between. The CDR3 has 15 amino acids. In DNA, the CDR3 is TGCGCCAGCAGCCAAGACCACAGGGCGAACACTGAAGCTTTCTTT. Its protein product is CASSQDHRANTEAFF.

The chain carries TRBV25-1 and TRBJ2-2; 7 bases are shared with TRBD1. CDR1 MGHDK and CDR2 SYGVNS come from the germline V gene. Trimming at V came to 2 bases and at J to 4 bases, leaving 7 bases not matched to a gene. This CDR3 comprises 16 residues. The DNA of the CDR3 is TGTGCCAGCAGTGAAAGACAGGGTGTGGGCACCGGGGAGCTGTTTTTT. Residues: CASSERQGVGTGELFF.

This clonotype was picked up a small number of times. V gene TRBV2 combines with J gene TRBJ2-1, with a tentative D call TRBD2 (5 bases). Germline V gives CDR1 SNHLY, CDR2 FYNNEI. The CDR3 runs 15 residues. Trimming removed 5 bases from V and 6 bases from J, with 17 bases in between. The CDR3 spells CASSPTSRRGNEQFF. The CDR3 coding sequence is TGTGCCAGCAGTCCTACTAGTCGGAGAGGCAATGAGCAGTTCTTC.

This clonotype appeared once. CDR3 sequence reads: CASSYRGTYNEQYF. In DNA form, the CDR3 reads TGTGCCAGCAGTTACCGAGGGACTTACAATGAGCAGTATTTT. The V and J genes are TRBV6-5 and TRBJ2-3, with a weak D call TRBD2 (6 bases). V was clipped by 2 bases and J by 11 bases, with 17 bases between them. In germline, CDR1 is MNHEY, CDR2 SVGAGI. The length of the CDR3 is 14 residues.

J is TRBJ2-7 and V is TRBV5-1; D possibly uses TRBD1 or TRBD2 (5 bases each). The CDR3 is 15 amino acids. CDR1 and CDR2 (germline): SGHRS, YFSETQ. The V end was cut by 2 bases, the J end by 6 bases, with 18 bases between. The CDR3 nucleotides are TGCGCCAGCAGCTTTCGGGACGGTGACCCTCTCGAGCAGTACTTC. Translation: CASSFRDGDPLEQYF.

The V gene is TRBV12-5, the J gene TRBJ1-2; D unclear. The CDR3 is 12 amino acids. V dropped 2 bases and J dropped 3 bases, with 4 bases sitting between them. Germline CDR1 reads LGHNT; CDR2 reads FRNRAP. CDR3 loop: CASGLYHYGYTF. The CDR3 DNA reads as TGTGCTAGTGGTTTGTACCACTATGGCTACACCTTC.

The chain employs TRBV7-2 and TRBJ1-6, with D possibly matching TRBD1 (6 bases). Trimming left V 10 bases short and J 7 bases short, with 14 bases between. Germline CDR1 and CDR2: SGHTA and FQGNSA. This CDR3 is 13 amino acids long. DNA for the CDR3: TGTGCCACCAGGAGGGGGACGAATTCACCCCTCCACTTT. This encodes CATRRGTNSPLHF.

This chain connects TRBV20-1 to TRBJ2-7; D is perhaps TRBD1 (6 bases). Germline V gene lookup returns CDR1 DFQATT and CDR2 SNEGSKA (reference sequence). The CDR3 has 14 residues. Trimming removed 0 bases at V and 4 bases at J, with 13 bases between. CDR3 protein: CSARDSGRGYEQYF. For the CDR3, the DNA is TGCAGTGCTAGAGATTCTGGCAGGGGTTACGAGCAGTACTTC.

With regard to this clonotype: Relative to the germline gene, one junction end is altered; a read error may explain this. This rearrangement joins TRBV13 to TRBJ2-7; 8 bases are a match to TRBD1. Per the germline V gene, CDR1 is PRHDT and CDR2 is FYEKMQ (reference sequence). This CDR3 is 18 amino acids long. This CDR3 is CASSLGEGAATGDAEQYF. The DNA of the CDR3 is TGTGCCAGCAGCCTAGGAGAGGGAGCCGCGACAGGGGATGCCGAGCAGTACTTC. The variable domain in full, with the rest retrieved from reference TRBV13 and TRBJ2-7, is AAGVIQSPRHLIKEKRETATLKCYPIPRHDTVYWYQQGPGQDPQFLISFYEKMQSDKGSIPDRFSAQQFSDYHSELNMSSLELGDSALYFCASSLGEGAATGDAEQYFGPGTRLTVT.

The chain joins TRBV20-1 to TRBJ2-1; TRBD2 matches at 9 bases. CDR1 and CDR2 from the germline V gene are DFQATT and SNEGSKA (reference sequence). The CDR3 contains 18 residues. J gave up 4 bases and V 3 bases, and 16 bases lay outside the gene matches. The CDR3 region is CSAREARRASGAYNEQFF. The CDR3 DNA sequence: TGCAGTGCTAGGGAGGCAAGGAGGGCTAGCGGGGCGTACAATGAGCAGTTCTTC.